The entry below gives a single TCR beta chain sequence along with its context. The target antigen is unknown. V gave up 5 bases and J gave up 4 bases, with 8 bases separating them. The CDR3 runs to 11 residues. Germline V gene lookup returns CDR1 SQVTM and CDR2 ANQGSEA. The sample comes from a study of CD8 T cells in Susac syndrome. Study-level results: An acknowledgment was made by the study that its TCR sequencing and HLA analysis involved relatively few individuals.

Reverse transcription used about 0.5 to 1 ug RNA and random hexamers. The CDR3 of TCR beta was amplified by immunoSEQ multiplex PCR across 54 Vbeta and 13 Jbeta. Using its own MiXCR run on the immunoSEQ multiplex PCR reads, TCRdb lists one record per CDR3 protein. The top ten hold around 0.082% of the sample, which has about 210,000 distinct CDR3 sequences, 85% to 95% seen once. Negative isolation was used for CD8+ and CD4+ T cells and FACS enrichment for TEMRA cells. The V gene is TRBV29-1, the J gene TRBJ1-2; D is ambiguous. The sequence was obtained from a human donor with multiple sclerosis. The specimen was CD4+ T cells from PBMCs. CDR3 sequence: CSVTSGYGYTF. The CDR3, as DNA: TGCAGCGTTACAAGCGGCTATGGCTACACCTTC.